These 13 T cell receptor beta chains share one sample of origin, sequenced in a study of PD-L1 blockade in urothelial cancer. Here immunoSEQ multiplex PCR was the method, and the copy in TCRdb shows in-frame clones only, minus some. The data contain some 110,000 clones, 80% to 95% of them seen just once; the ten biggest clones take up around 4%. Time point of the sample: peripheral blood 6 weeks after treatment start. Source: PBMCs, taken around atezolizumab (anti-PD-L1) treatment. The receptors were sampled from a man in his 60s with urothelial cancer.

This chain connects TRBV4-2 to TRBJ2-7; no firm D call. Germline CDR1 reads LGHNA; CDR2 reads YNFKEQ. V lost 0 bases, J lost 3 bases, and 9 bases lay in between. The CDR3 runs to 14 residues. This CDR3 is CASSQDGPGYEQYF. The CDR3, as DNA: TGTGCCAGCAGCCAAGACGGCCCAGGCTACGAGCAGTACTTC.

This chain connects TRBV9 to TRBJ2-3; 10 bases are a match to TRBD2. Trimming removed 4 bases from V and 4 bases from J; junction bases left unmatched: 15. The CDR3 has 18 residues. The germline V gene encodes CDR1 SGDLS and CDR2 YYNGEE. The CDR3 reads CASSPHLYLAGDSDTQYF. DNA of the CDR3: TGTGCCAGCAGCCCCCACCTTTATCTAGCGGGGGATTCAGATACGCAGTATTTT.

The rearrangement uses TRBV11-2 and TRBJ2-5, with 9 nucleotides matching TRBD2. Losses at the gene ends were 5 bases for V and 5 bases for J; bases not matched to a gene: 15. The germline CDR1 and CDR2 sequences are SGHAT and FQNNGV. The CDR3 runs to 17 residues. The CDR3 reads CASSHLHPRGGGETQYF. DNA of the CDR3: TGTGCCAGCAGCCATCTACACCCGCGGGGGGGCGGTGAGACCCAGTACTTC.

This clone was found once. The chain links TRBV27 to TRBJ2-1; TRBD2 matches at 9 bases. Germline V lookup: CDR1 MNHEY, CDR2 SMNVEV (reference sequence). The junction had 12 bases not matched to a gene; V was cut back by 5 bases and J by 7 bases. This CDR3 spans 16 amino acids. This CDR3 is CASSLTAGGIPNEQFF. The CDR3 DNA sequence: TGTGCCAGCAGTCTCACAGCGGGAGGAATCCCAAATGAGCAGTTCTTC.

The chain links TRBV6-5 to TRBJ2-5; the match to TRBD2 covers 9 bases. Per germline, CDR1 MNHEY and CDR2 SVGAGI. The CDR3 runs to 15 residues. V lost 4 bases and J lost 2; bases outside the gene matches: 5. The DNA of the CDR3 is TGTGCCAGCAGTTCAAGCGGGGGGCCTCAAGAGACCCAGTACTTC. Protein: CASSSSGGPQETQYF.

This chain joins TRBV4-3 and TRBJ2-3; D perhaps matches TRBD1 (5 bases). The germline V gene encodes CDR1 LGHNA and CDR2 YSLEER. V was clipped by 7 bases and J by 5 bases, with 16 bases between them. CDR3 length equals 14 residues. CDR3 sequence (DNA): TGCGCCAGCACCGGTGGGGCGCAGGGAGATACGCAGTATTTT. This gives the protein CASTGGAQGDTQYF.

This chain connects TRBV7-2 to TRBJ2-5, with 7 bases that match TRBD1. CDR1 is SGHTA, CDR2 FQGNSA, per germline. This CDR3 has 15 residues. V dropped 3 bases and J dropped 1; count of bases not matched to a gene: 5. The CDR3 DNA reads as TGTGCCAGCAGCTTGGGACAGCTCTTCCAAGAGACCCAGTACTTC. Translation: CASSLGQLFQETQYF.

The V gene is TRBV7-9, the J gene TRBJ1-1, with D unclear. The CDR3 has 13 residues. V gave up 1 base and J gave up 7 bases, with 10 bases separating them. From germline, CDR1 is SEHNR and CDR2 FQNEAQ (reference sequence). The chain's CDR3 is CASSLGGWSEAFF. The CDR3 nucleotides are TGTGCCAGCAGCTTAGGAGGCTGGAGTGAAGCTTTCTTT.

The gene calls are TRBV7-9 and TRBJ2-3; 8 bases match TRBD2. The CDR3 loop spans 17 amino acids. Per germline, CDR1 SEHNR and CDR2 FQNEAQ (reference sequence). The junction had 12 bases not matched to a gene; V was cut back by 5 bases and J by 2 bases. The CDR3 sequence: CASSLGLVAGTTDTQYF. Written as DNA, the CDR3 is TGTGCCAGCAGCCTGGGACTAGTTGCGGGAACCACAGATACGCAGTATTTT. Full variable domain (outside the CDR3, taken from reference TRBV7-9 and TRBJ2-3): DTGVSQNPRHKITKRGQNVTFRCDPISEHNRLYWYRQTLGQGPEFLTYFQNEAQLEKSRLLSDRFSAERPKGSFSTLEIQRTEQGDSAMYLCASSLGLVAGTTDTQYFGPGTRLTVL.

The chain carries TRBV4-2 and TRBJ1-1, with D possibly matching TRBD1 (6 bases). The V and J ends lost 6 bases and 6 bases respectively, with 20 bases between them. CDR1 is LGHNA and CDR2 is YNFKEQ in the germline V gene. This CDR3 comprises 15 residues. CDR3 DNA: TGTGCCAGCAGGGATACAGGGCCTCGGAAGGCTGAAGCTTTCTTT. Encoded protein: CASRDTGPRKAEAFF.

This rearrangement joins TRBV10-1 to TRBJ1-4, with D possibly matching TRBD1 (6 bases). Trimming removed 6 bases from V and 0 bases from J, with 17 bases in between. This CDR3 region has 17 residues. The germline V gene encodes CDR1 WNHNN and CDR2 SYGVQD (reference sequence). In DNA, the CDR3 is TGCGCCAGCAGCTCCGGGGCAGGGGTGTCAACTAATGAAAAACTGTTTTTT. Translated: CASSSGAGVSTNEKLFF.

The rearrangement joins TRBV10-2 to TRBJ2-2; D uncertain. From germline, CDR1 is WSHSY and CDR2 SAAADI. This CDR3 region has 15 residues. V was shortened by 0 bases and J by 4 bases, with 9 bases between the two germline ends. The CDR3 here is CASSESGKSTGELFF. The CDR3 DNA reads TGCGCCAGCAGTGAGTCGGGCAAAAGCACCGGGGAGCTGTTTTTT.

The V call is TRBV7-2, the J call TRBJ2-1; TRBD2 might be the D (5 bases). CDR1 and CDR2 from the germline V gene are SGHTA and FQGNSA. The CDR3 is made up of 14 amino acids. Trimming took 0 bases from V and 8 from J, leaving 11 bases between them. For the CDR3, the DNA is TGTGCCAGCAGCTTAGCCTGGGAGTCCGATGAGCAGTTCTTC. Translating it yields CASSLAWESDEQFF.